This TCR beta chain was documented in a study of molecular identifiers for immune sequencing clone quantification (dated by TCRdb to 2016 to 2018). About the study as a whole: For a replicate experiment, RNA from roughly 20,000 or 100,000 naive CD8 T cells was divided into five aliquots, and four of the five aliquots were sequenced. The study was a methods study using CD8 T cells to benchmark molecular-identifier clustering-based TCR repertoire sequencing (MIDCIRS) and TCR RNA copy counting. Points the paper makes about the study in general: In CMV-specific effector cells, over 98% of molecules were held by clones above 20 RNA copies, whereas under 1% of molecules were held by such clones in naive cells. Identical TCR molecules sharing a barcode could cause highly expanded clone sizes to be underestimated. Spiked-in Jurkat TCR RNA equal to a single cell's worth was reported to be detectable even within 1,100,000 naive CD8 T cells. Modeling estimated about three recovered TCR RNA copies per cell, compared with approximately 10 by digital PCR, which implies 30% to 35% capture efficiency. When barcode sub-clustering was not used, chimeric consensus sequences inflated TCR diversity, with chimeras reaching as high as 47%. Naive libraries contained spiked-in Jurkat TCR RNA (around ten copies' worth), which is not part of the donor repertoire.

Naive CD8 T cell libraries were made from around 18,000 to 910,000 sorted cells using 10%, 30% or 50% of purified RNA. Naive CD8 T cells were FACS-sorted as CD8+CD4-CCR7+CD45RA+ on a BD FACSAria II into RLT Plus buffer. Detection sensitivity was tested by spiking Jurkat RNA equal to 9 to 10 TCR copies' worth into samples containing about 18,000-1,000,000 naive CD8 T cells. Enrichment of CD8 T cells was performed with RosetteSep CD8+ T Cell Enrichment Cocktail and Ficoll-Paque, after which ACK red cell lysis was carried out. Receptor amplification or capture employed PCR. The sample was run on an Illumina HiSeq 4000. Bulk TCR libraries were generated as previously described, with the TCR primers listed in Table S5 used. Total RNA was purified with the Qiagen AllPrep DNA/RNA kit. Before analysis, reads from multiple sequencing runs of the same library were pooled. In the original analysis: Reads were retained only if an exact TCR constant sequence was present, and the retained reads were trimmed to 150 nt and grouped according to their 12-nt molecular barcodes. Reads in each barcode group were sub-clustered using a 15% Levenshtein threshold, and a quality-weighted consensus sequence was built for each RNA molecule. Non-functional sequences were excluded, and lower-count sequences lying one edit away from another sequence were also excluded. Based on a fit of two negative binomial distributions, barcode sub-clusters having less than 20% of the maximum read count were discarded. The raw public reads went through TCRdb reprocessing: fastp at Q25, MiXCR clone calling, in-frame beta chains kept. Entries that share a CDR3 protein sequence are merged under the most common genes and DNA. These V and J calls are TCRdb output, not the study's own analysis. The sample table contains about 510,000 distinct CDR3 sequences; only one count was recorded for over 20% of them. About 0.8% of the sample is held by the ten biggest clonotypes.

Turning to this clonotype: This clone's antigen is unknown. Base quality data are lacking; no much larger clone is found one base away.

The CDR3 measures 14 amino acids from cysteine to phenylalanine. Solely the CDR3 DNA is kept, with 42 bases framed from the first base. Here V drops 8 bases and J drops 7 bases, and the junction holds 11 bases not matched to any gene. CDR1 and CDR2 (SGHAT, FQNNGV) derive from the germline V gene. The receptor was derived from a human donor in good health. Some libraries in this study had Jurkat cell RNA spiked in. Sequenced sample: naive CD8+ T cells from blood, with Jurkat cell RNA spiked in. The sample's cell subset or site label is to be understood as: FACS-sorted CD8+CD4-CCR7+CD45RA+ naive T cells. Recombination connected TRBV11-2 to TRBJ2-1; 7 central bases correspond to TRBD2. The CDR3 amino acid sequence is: CASVELAFNNEQFF. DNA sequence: TGTGCCAGCGTGGAACTAGCGTTCAATAATGAGCAGTTCTTC.